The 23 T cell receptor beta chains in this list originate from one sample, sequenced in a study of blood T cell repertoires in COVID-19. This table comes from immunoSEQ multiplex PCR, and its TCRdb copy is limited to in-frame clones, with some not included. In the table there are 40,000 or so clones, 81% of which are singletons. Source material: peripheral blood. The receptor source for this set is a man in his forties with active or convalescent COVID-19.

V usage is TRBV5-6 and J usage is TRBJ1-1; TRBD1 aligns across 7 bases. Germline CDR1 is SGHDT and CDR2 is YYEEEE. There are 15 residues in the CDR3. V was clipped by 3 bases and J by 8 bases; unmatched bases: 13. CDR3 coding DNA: TGTGCCAGCAGCTCCTCTGACAGGGCCCTAGCCGAAGCTTTCTTT. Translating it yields CASSSSDRALAEAFF.

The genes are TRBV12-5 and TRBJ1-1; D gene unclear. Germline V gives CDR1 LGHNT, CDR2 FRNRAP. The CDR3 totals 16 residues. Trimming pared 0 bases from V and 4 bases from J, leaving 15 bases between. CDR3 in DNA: TGTGCTAGTGGTTTGGTAGTAGGGTTGGACTTCACTGAAGCTTTCTTT. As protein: CASGLVVGLDFTEAFF.

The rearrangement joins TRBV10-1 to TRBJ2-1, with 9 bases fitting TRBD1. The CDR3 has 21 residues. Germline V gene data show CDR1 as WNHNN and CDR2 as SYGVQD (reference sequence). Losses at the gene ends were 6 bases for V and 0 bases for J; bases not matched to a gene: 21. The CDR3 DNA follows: TGCGCCAGCAGAAGGACAGGGGAAGGCGCGGAGATTTCATTCTCCTACAATGAGCAGTTCTTC. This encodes CASRRTGEGAEISFSYNEQFF.

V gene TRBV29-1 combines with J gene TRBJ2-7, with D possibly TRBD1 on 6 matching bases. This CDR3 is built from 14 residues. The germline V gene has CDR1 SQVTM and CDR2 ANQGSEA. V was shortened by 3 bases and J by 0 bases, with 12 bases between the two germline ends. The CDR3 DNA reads TGCAGCGTTGAGGATAGGGGGACCTCCTACGAGCAGTACTTC. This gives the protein CSVEDRGTSYEQYF.

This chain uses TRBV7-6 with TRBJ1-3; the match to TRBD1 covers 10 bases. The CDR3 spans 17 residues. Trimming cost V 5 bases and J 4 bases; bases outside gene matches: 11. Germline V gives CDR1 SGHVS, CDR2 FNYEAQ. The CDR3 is CASSPQPGGQGGNTIYF. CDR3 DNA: TGTGCCAGCAGCCCCCAGCCCGGGGGACAGGGGGGAAACACCATATATTTT. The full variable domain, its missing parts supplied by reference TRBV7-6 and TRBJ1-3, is GAGVSQSPRYKVTKRGQDVALRCDPISGHVSLYWYRQALGQGPEFLTYFNYEAQQDKSGLPNDRFSAERPEGSISTLTIQRTEQRDSAMYRCASSPQPGGQGGNTIYFGEGSWLTVV.

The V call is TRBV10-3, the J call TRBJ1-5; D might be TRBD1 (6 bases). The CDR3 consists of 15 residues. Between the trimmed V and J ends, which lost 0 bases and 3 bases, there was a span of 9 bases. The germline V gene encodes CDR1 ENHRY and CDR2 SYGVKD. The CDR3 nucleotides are TGTGCCATCAGTGAGTCGGGACACCCCAATCAGCCCCAGCATTTT. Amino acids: CAISESGHPNQPQHF.

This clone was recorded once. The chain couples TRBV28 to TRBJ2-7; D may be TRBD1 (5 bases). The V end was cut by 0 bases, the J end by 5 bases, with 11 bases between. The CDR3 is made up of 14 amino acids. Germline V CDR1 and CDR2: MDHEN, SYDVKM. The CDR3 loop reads CASSLWRRVHEQYF. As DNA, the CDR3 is TGTGCCAGCAGTTTATGGCGCAGGGTCCACGAGCAGTACTTC.

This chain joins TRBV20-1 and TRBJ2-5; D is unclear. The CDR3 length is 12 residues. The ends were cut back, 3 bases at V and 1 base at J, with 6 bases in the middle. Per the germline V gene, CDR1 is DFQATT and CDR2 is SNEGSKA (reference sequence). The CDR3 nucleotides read TGCAGTGCTAGTATCAGCCAAGAGACCCAGTACTTC. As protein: CSASISQETQYF.

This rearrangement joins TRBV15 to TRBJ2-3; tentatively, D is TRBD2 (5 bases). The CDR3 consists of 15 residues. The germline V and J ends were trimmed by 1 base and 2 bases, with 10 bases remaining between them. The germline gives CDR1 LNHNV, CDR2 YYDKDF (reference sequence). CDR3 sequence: CATSRGDDYTDTQYF. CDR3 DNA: TGTGCCACCAGCAGAGGCGACGACTACACAGATACGCAGTATTTT.

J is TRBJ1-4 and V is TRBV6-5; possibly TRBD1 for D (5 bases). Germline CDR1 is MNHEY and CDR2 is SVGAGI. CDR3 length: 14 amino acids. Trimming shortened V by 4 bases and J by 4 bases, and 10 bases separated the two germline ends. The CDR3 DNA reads TGTGCCAGCAGTTCCTTAGGGGATAATGAAAAACTGTTTTTT. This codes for CASSSLGDNEKLFF.

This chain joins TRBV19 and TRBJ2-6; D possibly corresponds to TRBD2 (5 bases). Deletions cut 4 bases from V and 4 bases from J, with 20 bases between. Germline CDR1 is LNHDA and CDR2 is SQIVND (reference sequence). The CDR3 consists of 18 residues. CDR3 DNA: TGTGCCAGTAGTAAGTTGATAGAGGGTCTAGTGGGGGCCAACGTCCTGACTTTC. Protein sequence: CASSKLIEGLVGANVLTF.

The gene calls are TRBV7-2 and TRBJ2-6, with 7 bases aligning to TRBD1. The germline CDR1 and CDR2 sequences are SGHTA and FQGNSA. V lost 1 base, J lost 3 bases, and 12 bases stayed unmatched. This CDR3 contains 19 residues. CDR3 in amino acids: CASSLVARQGIGGANVLTF. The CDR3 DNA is TGTGCCAGCAGCTTAGTAGCTCGACAGGGTATAGGTGGGGCCAACGTCCTGACTTTC.

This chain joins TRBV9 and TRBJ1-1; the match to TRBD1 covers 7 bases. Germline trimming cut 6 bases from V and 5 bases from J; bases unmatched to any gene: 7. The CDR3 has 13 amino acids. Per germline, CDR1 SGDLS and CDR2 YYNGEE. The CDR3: CASTPTGETEAFF. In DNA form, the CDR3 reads TGTGCCAGCACCCCCACAGGGGAAACTGAAGCTTTCTTT.

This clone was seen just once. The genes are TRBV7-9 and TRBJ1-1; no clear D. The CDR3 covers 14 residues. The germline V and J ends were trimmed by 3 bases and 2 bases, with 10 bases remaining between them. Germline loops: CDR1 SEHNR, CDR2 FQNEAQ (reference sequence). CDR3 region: CASSFQVVNTEAFF. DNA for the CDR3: TGTGCCAGCAGCTTTCAGGTAGTAAACACTGAAGCTTTCTTT.

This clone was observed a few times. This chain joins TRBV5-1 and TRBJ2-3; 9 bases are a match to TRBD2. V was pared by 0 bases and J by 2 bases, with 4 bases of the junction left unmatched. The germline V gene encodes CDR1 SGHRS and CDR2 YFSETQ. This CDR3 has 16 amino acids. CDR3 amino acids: CASSLGLAEPTDTQYF. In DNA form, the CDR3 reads TGCGCCAGCAGCTTGGGACTAGCGGAGCCCACAGATACGCAGTATTTT.

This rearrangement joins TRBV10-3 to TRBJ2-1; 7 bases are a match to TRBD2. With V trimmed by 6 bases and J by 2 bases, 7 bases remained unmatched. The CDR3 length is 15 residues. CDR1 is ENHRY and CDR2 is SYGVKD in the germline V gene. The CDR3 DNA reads TGTGCCATCAGGAGACTAGCCGACCCCTACAATGAGCAGTTCTTC. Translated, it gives CAIRRLADPYNEQFF.

CDR3 sequence: CASSQDLRGRVDMSGELFF. CDR3 bases: TGTGCCAGCAGCCAAGATCTCCGCGGGAGGGTCGATATGTCCGGGGAGCTGTTTTTT. This chain joins TRBV4-2 and TRBJ2-2; 9 positions agree with TRBD2. Looked up from germline, CDR1 is LGHNA and CDR2 is YNFKEQ. This CDR3 comprises 19 residues. Trimming took 0 bases from V and 6 from J; bases not matched to a gene: 14.

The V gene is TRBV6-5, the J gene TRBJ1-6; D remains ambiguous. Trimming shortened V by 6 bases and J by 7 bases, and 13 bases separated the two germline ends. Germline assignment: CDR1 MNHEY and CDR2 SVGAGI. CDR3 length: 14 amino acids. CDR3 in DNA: TGTGCCAGCAGCGCACTGTACGCCAATTCACCCCTCCACTTT. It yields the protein CASSALYANSPLHF.

The CDR3 loop is CASSEGLNSPLHF. CDR3 sequence (DNA): TGCGCCAGCAGTGAGGGCCTTAATTCACCCCTCCACTTT. J is TRBJ1-6 and V is TRBV10-1; D gene uncertain. CDR1 WNHNN and CDR2 SYGVQD come from the germline V gene (reference sequence). The V end lost 2 bases, the J end lost 6 bases, and 5 bases lay between the germline ends. CDR3 length: 13 residues.

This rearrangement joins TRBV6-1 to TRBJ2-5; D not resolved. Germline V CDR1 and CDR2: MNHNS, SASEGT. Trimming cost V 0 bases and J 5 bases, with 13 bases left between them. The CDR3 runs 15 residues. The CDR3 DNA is TGTGCCAGCAGTGAAGCGCCTAGTGCTCGGGAGACCCAGTACTTC. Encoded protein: CASSEAPSARETQYF.

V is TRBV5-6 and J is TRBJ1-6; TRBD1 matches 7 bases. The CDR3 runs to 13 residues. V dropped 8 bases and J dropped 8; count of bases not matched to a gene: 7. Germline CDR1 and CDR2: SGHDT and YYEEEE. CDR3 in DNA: TGTGCCAGTTCACAGGGGCCCCATTCACCCCTCCACTTT. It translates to CASSQGPHSPLHF.

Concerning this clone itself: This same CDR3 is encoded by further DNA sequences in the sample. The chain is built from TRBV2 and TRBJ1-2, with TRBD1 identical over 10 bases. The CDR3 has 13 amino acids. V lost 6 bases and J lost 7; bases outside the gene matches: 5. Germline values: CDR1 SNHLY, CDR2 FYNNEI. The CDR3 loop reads CASRLTGGGGYTF. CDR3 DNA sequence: TGTGCCAGCAGATTGACAGGGGGCGGTGGCTACACCTTC.

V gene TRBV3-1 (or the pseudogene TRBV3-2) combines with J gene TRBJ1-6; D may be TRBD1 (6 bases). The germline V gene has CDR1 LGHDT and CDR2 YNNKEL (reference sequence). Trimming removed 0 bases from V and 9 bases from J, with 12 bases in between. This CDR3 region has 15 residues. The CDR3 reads CASSQEGQGSSPLHF. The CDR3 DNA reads TGTGCCAGCAGCCAAGAGGGGCAGGGGAGTTCACCCCTCCACTTT.